A single sample is the source of the 21 T cell receptor beta chains below, sequenced in a study of T-cell reconstitution after alpha-beta-depleted transplantation in children. Unique molecular identifiers tagged the TCRbeta library. TCRdb fed the PCR reads into MiXCR, producing one record per CDR3 protein. The data show roughly 500,000 distinct CDR3 sequences, less than 35% seen once. The starting material was PBMCs from the stem cell graft donor, obtained from the stem cell graft. The receptors were gathered from a human donor who donated a stem cell graft to a child with aplastic anemia.

This clonotype was picked up a small number of times. The chain couples TRBV5-1 to TRBJ2-1; D may correspond to TRBD1 or TRBD2 (5 bases each). The CDR3 consists of 13 residues. V gave up 2 bases and J gave up 7 bases, with 10 bases separating them. Germline values: CDR1 SGHRS, CDR2 YFSETQ. CDR3: CASSFRDGNEQFF. CDR3 coding DNA: TGCGCCAGCAGCTTCCGGGACGGGAATGAGCAGTTCTTC.

This clonotype was recorded a few times. The chain employs TRBV6-2 or TRBV6-3 and TRBJ2-3; weak D call: TRBD1 (6 bases). The V gene's germline CDR1 is MNHEY and CDR2 SVGEGT. The CDR3 spans 15 residues. Trimming took 5 bases from V and 3 from J, leaving 15 bases between them. CDR3 in amino acids: CASSLQQGVTDTQYF. The CDR3 nucleotides are TGTGCCAGCAGTCTCCAACAGGGAGTAACAGATACGCAGTATTTT.

The V call is TRBV30, the J call TRBJ1-1; D remains ambiguous. V was shortened by 2 bases and J by 4 bases, with 14 bases between the two germline ends. This CDR3 comprises 14 residues. The V gene's germline CDR1 is GTSNPN and CDR2 SVGIG (reference sequence). CDR3 in amino acids: CAWSFVSVSTEAFF. The CDR3 DNA follows: TGTGCCTGGAGTTTTGTTTCCGTGAGCACTGAAGCTTTCTTT.

The rearrangement links TRBV28 to TRBJ1-1, with D perhaps TRBD1 (5 bases). Looked up from germline, CDR1 is MDHEN and CDR2 is SYDVKM. The CDR3 runs 12 residues. V was pared by 7 bases and J by 10 bases, with 16 bases between. This CDR3 is CASNPSGESAFF. The CDR3 region has the DNA TGTGCCAGCAATCCCTCGGGGGAGTCAGCTTTCTTT.

This clonotype was recorded a few times. The chain uses TRBV2 and TRBJ2-1; TRBD2 might be the D (6 bases). The CDR3 contains 15 residues. Per the germline V gene, CDR1 is SNHLY and CDR2 is FYNNEI. Trimming cost V 7 bases and J 2 bases, with 15 bases left between them. The CDR3 loop reads CASTAGGDPYNEQFF. The CDR3, as DNA: TGTGCCAGCACCGCCGGGGGAGACCCCTACAATGAGCAGTTCTTC.

This chain links TRBV6-2 or TRBV6-3 with TRBJ1-5; D ambiguous. V was clipped by 2 bases and J by 0 bases, with 5 bases between them. The CDR3 runs 14 residues. Germline V lookup: CDR1 MNHEY, CDR2 SVGEGT. CDR3 sequence (DNA): TGTGCCAGCAGTTACCGGTTTAGCAATCAGCCCCAGCATTTT. Translated: CASSYRFSNQPQHF.

The CDR3 sequence: CSATSGRAVEQYF. CDR3 coding DNA: TGCAGTGCTACTAGCGGGAGGGCCGTCGAGCAGTACTTC. This chain links TRBV20-1 with TRBJ2-7, with 12 bases aligning to TRBD2. The J segment lost 6 bases and the V segment lost 4 bases, leaving 4 bases of the junction unmatched. Germline assignment: CDR1 DFQATT and CDR2 SNEGSKA (reference sequence). The CDR3 sequence is 13 residues long.

The V and J genes are TRBV5-1 and TRBJ2-7; 8 bases line up with TRBD1. Germline V lookup: CDR1 SGHRS, CDR2 YFSETQ. V dropped 2 bases and J dropped 5; count of bases not matched to a gene: 3. The CDR3 has 13 amino acids. DNA of the CDR3: TGCGCCAGCAGCTTTCAGACAGGGGACGAGCAGTACGTC. Its protein product is CASSFQTGDEQYV.

This clonotype was counted ten times or more. The rearrangement links TRBV5-5 to TRBJ1-5; no clear D gene. The CDR3 is 15 amino acids. Trimming shortened V by 0 bases and J by 1 base, and 8 bases separated the two germline ends. Germline V gene lookup returns CDR1 SGHKS and CDR2 YYEKEE (reference sequence). CDR3 coding DNA: TGTGCCAGCAGCTTGGATGTGCGGAGCAATCAGCCCCAGCATTTT. Encoded protein: CASSLDVRSNQPQHF.

The V gene is TRBV18, the J gene TRBJ1-4, with D maybe TRBD1 (5 bases). The CDR3 sequence is 12 residues long. Germline CDR1 KGHSH, CDR2 LQKENI. Trimming removed 3 bases at V and 8 bases at J, with 7 bases between. The CDR3, as DNA: TGTGCCAGCTCACCGTCAGGGGAAAAACTGTTTTTT. Amino acid sequence: CASSPSGEKLFF.

The rearrangement links TRBV11-3 to TRBJ2-1; a possible D gene is TRBD2 (6 bases). The CDR3 covers 17 residues. V was shortened by 1 base and J by 5 bases, with 18 bases between the two germline ends. Per germline, CDR1 SGHNT and CDR2 YENEEA. CDR3 loop: CASSLVGGSPGNNEQFF. CDR3 sequence (DNA): TGTGCCAGCAGCTTAGTTGGAGGGAGTCCGGGGAACAATGAGCAGTTCTTC. Drawing the rest from reference TRBV11-3 and TRBJ2-1, the complete variable domain is EAGVVQSPRYKIIEKKQPVAFWCNPISGHNTLYWYLQNLGQGPELLIRYENEEAVDDSQLPKDRFSAERLKGVDSTLKIQPAELGDSAVYLCASSLVGGSPGNNEQFFGPGTRLTVL.

This chain connects TRBV14 to TRBJ1-6, with D unclear. CDR1 and CDR2 (germline): SGHDN, FVKESK. The CDR3 contains 14 residues. V was trimmed by 8 bases and J by 7 bases, leaving 15 bases between them. The CDR3 loop reads CASSRARRNSPLHF. The CDR3 DNA reads TGTGCCAGCTCAAGAGCCCGGAGGAATTCACCCCTCCACTTT.

The genes are TRBV4-1 and TRBJ2-1; 12 bases match TRBD2. The J segment lost 8 bases and the V segment lost 4 bases, leaving 15 bases of the junction unmatched. The CDR3 extends over 18 amino acids. CDR1 is MGHRA and CDR2 is YSYEKL in the germline V gene. In nucleotides, the CDR3 is TGCGCCAGCAGCCTTGGACTAGCGGGACCTGCCAGTGGGGATGAGCAGTTCTTC. This encodes CASSLGLAGPASGDEQFF.

This rearrangement joins TRBV20-1 to TRBJ1-5, with D maybe TRBD1 (6 bases). Trimming shortened V by 1 base and J by 1 base, and 11 bases separated the two germline ends. The CDR3 loop spans 15 amino acids. Germline V gene data show CDR1 as DFQATT and CDR2 as SNEGSKA (reference sequence). The CDR3 DNA reads TGCAGTGCTAGAGTCGGGGGCAGAAGCAATCAGCCCCAGCATTTT. This encodes CSARVGGRSNQPQHF.

The chain recombines TRBV5-6 with TRBJ2-3; 10 bases line up with TRBD1. The CDR3 loop spans 15 amino acids. Looked up from germline, CDR1 is SGHDT and CDR2 is YYEEEE. The V gene end was trimmed by 5 bases and the J gene end by 5 bases; junction bases not matched to a gene: 8. CDR3 sequence: CASRSTGGGRDTQYF. The DNA for the CDR3 is TGTGCCAGCAGGTCGACAGGGGGCGGGCGAGATACGCAGTATTTT.

The genes are TRBV12-3 or TRBV12-4 and TRBJ1-5, with TRBD1 as a possible D gene (6 bases). V lost 2 bases to trimming and J lost 4 bases, with 9 bases between them. The CDR3 consists of 14 residues. CDR3 nucleotide sequence: TGTGCCAGCAGTTTAAAGGGGGAAAATCAGCCCCAGCATTTT. It yields the protein CASSLKGENQPQHF.

The gene calls are TRBV20-1 and TRBJ2-7; 11 bases fit TRBD1. In germline, CDR1 is DFQATT, CDR2 SNEGSKA (reference sequence). The CDR3 contains 17 residues. The J segment lost 0 bases and the V segment lost 4 bases, leaving 11 bases of the junction unmatched. The CDR3 nucleotides read TGCAGTGCTAAAGGACAGGGGGCGGTCCGAAGCTCCTACGAGCAGTACTTC. As protein: CSAKGQGAVRSSYEQYF.

The chain combines TRBV12-3 or TRBV12-4 with TRBJ2-5, with 11 bases matching TRBD2. This CDR3 region has 17 residues. V lost 6 bases, J lost 5 bases, and 14 bases stayed unmatched. The CDR3 DNA is TGTGCCAGCAGCTCAGAGCGCACTAGCGGGAGTAGGGAGACCCAGTACTTC. Translation: CASSSERTSGSRETQYF.

The chain couples TRBV27 to TRBJ1-6, with 7 bases identical to TRBD1. This CDR3 region has 15 residues. Losses at the gene ends were 5 bases for V and 7 bases for J; bases not matched to a gene: 8. The germline V gene encodes CDR1 MNHEY and CDR2 SMNVEV (reference sequence). CDR3 sequence (DNA): TGTGCCAGCAGTGAACTGGGACAGCGGAATTCACCCCTCCACTTT. The encoded protein is CASSELGQRNSPLHF.

This chain connects TRBV6-1 to TRBJ1-6; D is possibly TRBD1 (5 bases). CDR1 and CDR2 (germline): MNHNS, SASEGT. The CDR3 totals 15 residues. The ends were cut back, 7 bases at V and 14 bases at J, with 24 bases in the middle. The CDR3 DNA sequence: TGTGCCAGCACCCCAAACGAGCGGGGCGGTGGGGCCCTCCACTTT. Its translation is CASTPNERGGGALHF.

The chain combines TRBV7-2 with TRBJ1-1; D is perhaps TRBD1 (5 bases). Germline V gene sequence: CDR1 SGHTA, CDR2 FQGNSA. This CDR3 has 14 amino acids. V lost 7 bases to trimming and J lost 0 bases, with 12 bases between them. This CDR3 is CASTRQPLNTEAFF. CDR3 DNA sequence: TGTGCCAGCACTCGACAGCCACTGAACACTGAAGCTTTCTTT.